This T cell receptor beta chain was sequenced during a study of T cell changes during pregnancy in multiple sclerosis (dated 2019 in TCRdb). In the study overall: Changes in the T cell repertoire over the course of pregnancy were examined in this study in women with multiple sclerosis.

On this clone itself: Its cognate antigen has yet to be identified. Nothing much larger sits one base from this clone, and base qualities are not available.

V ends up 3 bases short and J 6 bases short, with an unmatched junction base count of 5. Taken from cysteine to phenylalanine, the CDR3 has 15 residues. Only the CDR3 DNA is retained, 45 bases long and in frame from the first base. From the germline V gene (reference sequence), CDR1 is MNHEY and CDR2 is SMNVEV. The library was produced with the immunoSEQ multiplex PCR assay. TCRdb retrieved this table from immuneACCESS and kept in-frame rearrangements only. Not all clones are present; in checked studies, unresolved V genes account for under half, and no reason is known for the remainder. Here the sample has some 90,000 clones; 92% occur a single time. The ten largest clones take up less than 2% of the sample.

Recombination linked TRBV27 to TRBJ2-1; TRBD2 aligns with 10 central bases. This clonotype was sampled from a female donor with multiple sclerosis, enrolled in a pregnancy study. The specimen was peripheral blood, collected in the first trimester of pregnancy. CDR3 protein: CASSFSLAGINEQFF. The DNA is TGTGCCAGCAGTTTTTCACTAGCGGGAATCAATGAGCAGTTCTTC.